One sample yielded the 30 T cell receptor beta chains listed below, sequenced in a study of blood T cells in healthy people across ages. Sample-barcoded 5' priming and a J-beta primer mix drove a second PCR of roughly 7 to 11 cycles. TCRdb used MiXCR to reprocess the 5' RACE reads, holding one entry per CDR3 protein. The sample contains around 1,600,000 distinct CDR3 sequences, 35% to 45% of which appear only once. Sequencing input: blood. The receptors stem from a woman between 18 and 30 years old in good health.

CDR3 sequence reads: CASRQDRDQETQYF. The DNA for the CDR3 is TGTGCCAGCAGGCAAGACAGGGACCAAGAGACCCAGTACTTC. V usage is TRBV7-2 and J usage is TRBJ2-5; 7 nucleotides line up with TRBD1. The CDR3 has 14 amino acids. Trimming took 6 bases from V and 0 from J; bases not matched to a gene: 4. Germline V gene data show CDR1 as SGHTA and CDR2 as FQGNSA.

The chain joins TRBV9 to TRBJ2-1, with D possibly TRBD2 on 5 matching bases. The CDR3 runs 17 residues. V lost 0 bases and J 2 bases, leaving 15 bases between the germline ends. CDR1 SGDLS and CDR2 YYNGEE come from the germline V gene. The CDR3 loop reads CASSVGHPAGTYNEQFF. The DNA for the CDR3 is TGTGCCAGCAGCGTAGGCCACCCAGCCGGGACCTACAATGAGCAGTTCTTC.

This clonotype was seen more than once but under ten times. The genes are TRBV7-2 and TRBJ2-7; no clear D. This CDR3 region has 12 residues. V shed 1 base and J shed 6 bases, with 7 bases lying between them. Germline loops: CDR1 SGHTA, CDR2 FQGNSA. The CDR3 sequence is CASSLVFGEQYF. The CDR3, as DNA: TGTGCCAGCAGCTTAGTCTTCGGCGAGCAGTACTTC.

The rearrangement joins TRBV4-3 to TRBJ2-3, with a weak D call TRBD1 (5 bases). V was shortened by 3 bases and J by 0 bases, with 13 bases between the two germline ends. The CDR3 runs 16 residues. The germline V gene has CDR1 LGHNA and CDR2 YSLEER. CDR3 amino acids: CASSQQGTPSTDTQYF. For the CDR3, the DNA is TGCGCCAGCAGCCAGCAGGGAACTCCGAGCACAGATACGCAGTATTTT.

This clonotype was seen many times. The chain is built from TRBV7-2 and TRBJ2-7; 9 positions match TRBD2. CDR3 length: 14 amino acids. After removal of 1 base from V and 3 bases from J, the junction contained 1 base not matched to a gene. Germline V gives CDR1 SGHTA, CDR2 FQGNSA. The CDR3 reads CASSLEAGGYEQYF. The CDR3 DNA sequence: TGTGCCAGCAGCTTAGAAGCGGGAGGCTACGAGCAGTACTTC.

This clonotype was picked up a small number of times. This chain uses TRBV25-1 with TRBJ2-5; TRBD1 agrees at 7 bases. The tail of the sequence fits TRBJ2-7 better, so the J call may be wrong. The CDR3 spans 13 residues. In germline, CDR1 is MGHDK, CDR2 SYGVNS. The CDR3 coding sequence is TGTGCCAGTGTCTTACAGGGGTCAACCGAGCAGTACTTC. This encodes CASVLQGSTEQYF.

The chain joins TRBV6-5 to TRBJ1-5, with D perhaps TRBD1 (6 bases). Trimming took off 2 bases at V and 2 bases at J, with 13 bases between the two ends. This CDR3 has 16 amino acids. CDR1 is MNHEY, CDR2 SVGAGI, per germline. The CDR3 nucleotides read TGTGCCAGCAGTTACAGGGGGGGTAGGGGCAATCAGCCCCAGCATTTT. This gives the protein CASSYRGGRGNQPQHF.

The CDR3 region has the DNA TGCAGTGCGGCGCAAGCGAGGTCTTCCTACAATGAGCAGTTCTTC. Amino acid sequence: CSAAQARSSYNEQFF. The chain joins TRBV20-1 to TRBJ2-1, with no clear D. Looked up from germline, CDR1 is DFQATT and CDR2 is SNEGSKA (reference sequence). CDR3 length equals 15 residues. Trimming took 6 bases from V and 1 from J, leaving 16 bases between them.

Note on this clonotype: One junction end disagrees with the germline gene, perhaps due to a read error. The chain is built from TRBV15 and TRBJ1-4; TRBD1 is a possible D gene (6 bases). The V gene's germline CDR1 is LNHNV and CDR2 YYDKDF (reference sequence). The CDR3 consists of 16 residues. The CDR3 loop is CATGREGAGVEEKLFF. CDR3 sequence (DNA): TGTGCCACCGGCAGAGAGGGTGCAGGGGTGGAGGAAAAACTGTTTTTT.

The gene calls are TRBV30 and TRBJ1-1, with 7 bases fitting TRBD1. The junction had 5 bases not matched to a gene; V was cut back by 2 bases and J by 8 bases. CDR1 and CDR2 from the germline V gene are GTSNPN and SVGIG (reference sequence). CDR3 length: 12 residues. The CDR3 region has the DNA TGTGCCTGGAGTTCAACAGGGGTAGAAGCTTTCTTT. Its translation: CAWSSTGVEAFF.

V is TRBV15 and J is TRBJ1-2, with D possibly TRBD1 on 5 matching bases. Germline values: CDR1 LNHNV, CDR2 YYDKDF (reference sequence). V lost 0 bases to trimming and J lost 8 bases, with 19 bases between them. This CDR3 contains 16 residues. CDR3 in DNA: TGTGCCACCAGCAGAGATCCGGGCAGGGAGGCAGCCGGCTACACCTTC. Translating gives CATSRDPGREAAGYTF.

This clonotype has only a few counts. The chain is built from TRBV27 and TRBJ2-5; TRBD2 matches 14 bases. Germline V gene sequence: CDR1 MNHEY, CDR2 SMNVEV (reference sequence). The CDR3 spans 15 residues. V was clipped by 4 bases and J by 11 bases; unmatched bases: 9. CDR3 sequence: CASSSGLAGANEQYF. CDR3 coding DNA: TGTGCCAGCAGTTCGGGACTAGCGGGAGCCAATGAGCAGTACTTC.

The chain recombines TRBV12-3 or TRBV12-4 with TRBJ2-7; D is possibly TRBD2 (7 bases). The CDR3 contains 15 residues. Deletions cut 5 bases from V and 3 bases from J, with 17 bases between. DNA of the CDR3: TGTGCCAGCAGTAGCACAGGGAGGGGTGGCTACGAGCAGTACTTC. Translating it yields CASSSTGRGGYEQYF.

J is TRBJ1-6 and V is TRBV20-1, with D unclear. Trimming removed 6 bases at V and 9 bases at J, with 15 bases between. The length of the CDR3 is 13 residues. The germline V gene has CDR1 DFQATT and CDR2 SNEGSKA (reference sequence). CDR3 DNA: TGCAGTGCAAGGACCGATCAGATTTCACCCCTCCACTTT. Its protein product is CSARTDQISPLHF.

This clonotype was found once. This chain links TRBV13 with TRBJ2-1; a possible D gene is TRBD1 (6 bases). Germline lookup yields CDR1 PRHDT and CDR2 FYEKMQ (reference sequence). The V and J ends lost 4 bases and 7 bases respectively, with 14 bases between them. The CDR3 length is 14 residues. CDR3 region: CASSSTGLENEQFF. CDR3 nucleotides: TGTGCCAGCAGCTCAACAGGGTTGGAGAATGAGCAGTTCTTC.

The J gene is TRBJ2-1, the V gene TRBV7-9, with 7 positions matching TRBD2. The CDR3 has 16 residues. The V gene's germline CDR1 is SEHNR and CDR2 FQNEAQ (reference sequence). With V trimmed by 4 bases and J by 1 base, 7 bases remained unmatched. The CDR3 region is CASSSLADPSYNEQFF. CDR3 sequence (DNA): TGTGCCAGCAGCTCCCTAGCGGACCCATCCTACAATGAGCAGTTCTTC. Combining the CDR3 with reference TRBV7-9 and TRBJ2-1 gives the whole variable domain DTGVSQNPRHKITKRGQNVTFRCDPISEHNRLYWYRQTLGQGPEFLTYFQNEAQLEKSRLLSDRFSAERPKGSFSTLEIQRTEQGDSAMYLCASSSLADPSYNEQFFGPGTRLTVL.

The chain recombines TRBV20-1 with TRBJ2-7; perhaps TRBD1 as D (6 bases). Germline V lookup: CDR1 DFQATT, CDR2 SNEGSKA (reference sequence). V lost 7 bases and J 5 bases, leaving 21 bases between the germline ends. The CDR3 covers 14 residues. The CDR3, as DNA: TGCAGTGAGACCGGTAGCAGGGGATCCGACGAGCAGTACTTC. It specifies CSETGSRGSDEQYF.

The rearrangement uses TRBV6-5 and TRBJ1-1, with TRBD1 matching over 9 bases. CDR3 size: 16 residues. The germline V gene has CDR1 MNHEY and CDR2 SVGAGI. V lost 2 bases and J lost 2; bases outside the gene matches: 6. The CDR3 reads CASSYLGQGINTEAFF. CDR3 in DNA: TGTGCCAGCAGTTACCTCGGACAGGGGATAAACACTGAAGCTTTCTTT.

The chain links TRBV6-1 to TRBJ2-7; tentative D call: TRBD1 (6 bases). Germline loops: CDR1 MNHNS, CDR2 SASEGT. Deletions cut 6 bases from V and 0 bases from J, with 15 bases between. CDR3 length equals 15 residues. The DNA for the CDR3 is TGTGCCAGCAGACGGACAGTTGATACCTCCTACGAGCAGTACTTC. It yields the protein CASRRTVDTSYEQYF.

The chain joins TRBV10-3 to TRBJ2-1; TRBD1 agrees at 8 bases. The CDR3 totals 16 residues. J was trimmed by 5 bases and V by 5 bases; bases with no gene match: 11. Germline values: CDR1 ENHRY, CDR2 SYGVKD. Written as DNA, the CDR3 is TGTGCCATCAGTTACGGACAGGGAATAATCCACAATGAGCAGTTCTTC. Translation: CAISYGQGIIHNEQFF.

This chain's CDR3 is CASSEGGTRNQPQHF. In DNA form, the CDR3 reads TGTGCCAGCAGTGAAGGGGGGACACGCAATCAGCCCCAGCATTTT. This sequence joins TRBV2 and TRBJ1-5; perhaps TRBD1 as D (6 bases). This CDR3 contains 15 residues. V was trimmed by 1 base and J by 2 bases, leaving 9 bases between them. Germline V CDR1 and CDR2: SNHLY, FYNNEI. The whole variable domain, remainder taken from reference TRBV2 and TRBJ1-5, is EPEVTQTPSHQVTQMGQEVILRCVPISNHLYFYWYRQILGQKVEFLVSFYNNEISEKSEIFDDQFSVERPDGSNFTLKIRSTKLEDSAMYFCASSEGGTRNQPQHFGDGTRLSIL.

This clonotype has only a few counts. This chain connects TRBV28 to TRBJ2-7; D is ambiguous. Germline V lookup: CDR1 MDHEN, CDR2 SYDVKM. Trimming removed 5 bases at V and 4 bases at J, with 12 bases between. CDR3 length: 13 amino acids. The CDR3: CASSSHLRYEQYF. The CDR3, as DNA: TGTGCCAGCAGTAGTCATCTACGGTACGAGCAGTACTTC.

This clonotype was counted only a few times. V gene TRBV12-3 or TRBV12-4 combines with J gene TRBJ2-5; D perhaps matches TRBD2 (5 bases). V lost 1 base, J lost 10 bases, and 10 bases lay in between. The CDR3 consists of 12 residues. CDR3 sequence reads: CASSLGNRGQYF. The CDR3 DNA reads TGTGCCAGCAGTTTAGGGAATCGGGGCCAGTACTTC.

This sequence joins TRBV12-3 or TRBV12-4 and TRBJ2-5, with D uncertain. The CDR3 is made up of 13 amino acids. Deletions cut 3 bases from V and 4 bases from J, with 9 bases between. The CDR3 nucleotides are TGTGCCAGCAGTTTTCAGATTAGAGAGACCCAGTACTTC. This translates into CASSFQIRETQYF.

The V and J genes are TRBV5-1 and TRBJ2-1, with 9 positions matching TRBD2. Germline V gene sequence: CDR1 SGHRS, CDR2 YFSETQ. The CDR3 sequence is 16 residues long. J was trimmed by 7 bases and V by 0 bases; bases with no gene match: 8. This CDR3 is CASSLAPSGNVNEQFF. The CDR3 DNA is TGCGCCAGCAGCTTGGCCCCTAGCGGGAACGTTAATGAGCAGTTCTTC.

This chain links TRBV10-3 with TRBJ1-1; D is perhaps TRBD1 (6 bases). Germline-derived CDR1 and CDR2 are ENHRY and SYGVKD. V shed 9 bases and J shed 5 bases, with 19 bases lying between them. The CDR3 loop spans 14 amino acids. The CDR3 nucleotides read TGTGCCATGAATGGCCAGGGGATGGAAACTGAAGCTTTCTTT. Protein sequence: CAMNGQGMETEAFF.

A remark on this clonotype: A read error may produce the germline difference seen at one junction end. V gene TRBV25-1 combines with J gene TRBJ2-1, with D possibly being TRBD1 (6 bases). The CDR3 runs to 17 residues. The germline V gene has CDR1 MGHDK and CDR2 SYGVNS. CDR3 DNA: TGTGCCAGCAGCGAGTCGGTGTATGGACAGAGAGTTAATGAGCGGTTCTTC. This codes for CASSESVYGQRVNERFF.

This clonotype has a handful of counts. This chain joins TRBV20-1 and TRBJ1-6; 7 nucleotides agree with TRBD1. Germline V lookup: CDR1 DFQATT, CDR2 SNEGSKA (reference sequence). CDR3 length equals 14 residues. The V gene end was trimmed by 6 bases and the J gene end by 8 bases; junction bases not matched to a gene: 10. Written as DNA, the CDR3 is TGCAGTGCCAAAGGGGGCTATAAGGATTCACCCCTCCACTTT. Translated: CSAKGGYKDSPLHF.

A single count supports this clonotype. This sequence joins TRBV6-2 or TRBV6-3 and TRBJ1-5; D is possibly TRBD1 (5 bases). V was shortened by 11 bases and J by 6 bases, with 23 bases between the two germline ends. CDR1 and CDR2 from the germline V gene are MNHEY and SVGEGT. The CDR3 runs to 15 residues. The CDR3 DNA is TGTGCCTCGGCAGTAGTGGGACGGTCAGGTCAGCCCCAGCATTTT. This gives the protein CASAVVGRSGQPQHF.

The chain recombines TRBV12-3 or TRBV12-4 with TRBJ1-2; D is unclear. The CDR3 consists of 14 residues. V was trimmed by 3 bases and J by 3 bases, leaving 11 bases between them. DNA of the CDR3: TGTGCCAGCAGTTTCCCTGACACTCACTATGGCTACACCTTC. Translated, it gives CASSFPDTHYGYTF.